This TCR beta chain came from a study of kidney transplant recipient with SARS-CoV-2 infection. This clonotype has at least ten counts. MiXCR was run by TCRdb on the reads, yielding one entry per CDR3 protein. Seen here are 200,000 to 300,000 distinct CDR3 sequences, under 35% observed once, and the top ten hold about 7%. This CDR3 region has 19 residues. J was trimmed by 5 bases and V by 0 bases; bases with no gene match: 7. CDR1 is LGHNA and CDR2 is YSLEER in the germline V gene. Sequenced here: a blood sample, sampled at baseline and on day 111 from a kidney transplant recipient. The chain joins TRBV4-3 to TRBJ2-1, with TRBD2 matching over 16 bases. This TCR came from a young adult male patient who had COVID-19 and was a kidney transplant recipient. Some T cells may be graft donor cells. This chain's CDR3 is CASSQDRQGLAGGDNEQFF. CDR3 in DNA: TGCGCCAGCAGCCAAGATCGACAGGGACTAGCGGGAGGGGACAATGAGCAGTTCTTC.